This passage covers 26 T cell receptor beta chains from one sample sequenced in a study of blood T cell repertoires in COVID-19. This table comes from immunoSEQ multiplex PCR, and its TCRdb copy is limited to in-frame clones, with some not included. The sample has 70,000 to 90,000 clones, 83% seen once. Specimen: peripheral blood. These receptor sequences come from a human donor in a cohort sampled during active COVID-19.

The chain carries TRBV9 and TRBJ1-4, with 8 bases that match TRBD1. Per germline, CDR1 SGDLS and CDR2 YYNGEE. The CDR3 consists of 15 residues. The V gene end was trimmed by 4 bases and the J gene end by 8 bases; junction bases not matched to a gene: 10. The CDR3 nucleotides are TGTGCCAGCAGCTCCGACGGGACAGGAGGAGAAAAACTGTTTTTT. Translated, it gives CASSSDGTGGEKLFF. The variable domain in full, completed from reference TRBV9 and TRBJ1-4, reads DSGVTQTPKHLITATGQRVTLRCSPRSGDLSVYWYQQSLDQGLQFLIQYYNGEERAKGNILERFSAQQFPDLHSELNLSSLELGDSALYFCASSSDGTGGEKLFFGSGTQLSVL.

The genes are TRBV5-1 and TRBJ2-3; possible D gene TRBD1, 6 bases. With 0 bases removed from V and 0 bases from J, the gap between germline ends came to 11 bases. The CDR3 has 16 residues. CDR1 is SGHRS, CDR2 YFSETQ, per germline. The CDR3 protein is CASSLGQATSTDTQYF. The CDR3 nucleotides read TGCGCCAGCAGCTTGGGACAGGCTACTAGCACAGATACGCAGTATTTT.

The chain carries TRBV7-3 and TRBJ1-6, with D possibly being TRBD1 (5 bases). The CDR3 totals 15 residues. V shed 2 bases and J shed 7 bases, with 12 bases lying between them. Looked up from germline, CDR1 is SGHTA and CDR2 is FQGTGA. The CDR3 here is CASSLFRGRNSPLHF. CDR3 DNA: TGTGCCAGCAGCTTATTTCGGGGGAGAAATTCACCCCTCCACTTT.

The chain uses TRBV30 and TRBJ2-7, with 11 positions matching TRBD2. This CDR3 has 14 amino acids. Trimming took 5 bases from V and 1 from J; bases not matched to a gene: 4. The V gene's germline CDR1 is GTSNPN and CDR2 SVGIG (reference sequence). The CDR3 coding sequence is TGTGCCTGGCGTACTAGCGGGGGTTCCTACGAGCAGTACTTC. Its protein product is CAWRTSGGSYEQYF.

The J gene is TRBJ1-2, the V gene TRBV5-4; 8 bases align to TRBD1. V shed 3 bases, J shed 1 base, and the junction held 5 bases outside the gene matches. The germline CDR1 and CDR2 sequences are SGHNT and YYREEE (reference sequence). This CDR3 region has 15 residues. The DNA of the CDR3 is TGTGCCAGCAGCTCGAGAGGACAGGGTAACTATGGCTACACCTTC. It codes for CASSSRGQGNYGYTF.

The chain links TRBV3-1 (or the pseudogene TRBV3-2) to TRBJ2-1, with D possibly being TRBD1 (5 bases). The CDR3 totals 15 residues. In germline, CDR1 is LGHDT, CDR2 YNNKEL (reference sequence). Trimming shortened V by 4 bases and J by 7 bases, and 17 bases separated the two germline ends. The CDR3 spells CASSPRMNRLNEQFF. For the CDR3, the DNA is TGTGCCAGCAGCCCGCGAATGAACAGGTTGAATGAGCAGTTCTTC.

This rearrangement joins TRBV27 to TRBJ2-7; 8 nucleotides align to TRBD1. The V and J ends lost 4 bases and 6 bases, in that order; junction bases with no gene match: 8. Germline V gene lookup returns CDR1 MNHEY and CDR2 SMNVEV (reference sequence). The CDR3 has 14 amino acids. Written as DNA, the CDR3 is TGTGCCAGCAGTTCCGGACAGGGTTGGTCCGAGCAGTACTTC. This sequence encodes CASSSGQGWSEQYF.

The V call is TRBV27, the J call TRBJ1-6; TRBD1 is a possible D gene (6 bases). There are 17 residues in the CDR3. V dropped 7 bases and J dropped 7 bases, with 23 bases sitting between them. Looked up from germline, CDR1 is MNHEY and CDR2 is SMNVEV (reference sequence). CDR3 in DNA: TGTGCCAGCACCGCCCTTACTGGGGGCTTCCTAAATTCACCCCTCCACTTT. Its protein product is CASTALTGGFLNSPLHF.

Written as DNA, the CDR3 is TGTGCCAGTAGTATGTCGGCGGGGGTATACGAAGGGGCTTTCTTT. This encodes CASSMSAGVYEGAFF. The rearrangement uses TRBV19 and TRBJ1-1; D is possibly TRBD1 (5 bases). The germline V gene has CDR1 LNHDA and CDR2 SQIVND (reference sequence). The CDR3 is 15 residues long. Trimming removed 3 bases at V and 11 bases at J, with 22 bases between.

This clone came up a few times. V gene TRBV2 combines with J gene TRBJ2-5, with D perhaps matching TRBD1 (6 bases). V was cut by 6 bases and J by 4 bases, with 12 bases left in between. The CDR3 totals 13 residues. Germline V gene data show CDR1 as SNHLY and CDR2 as FYNNEI. CDR3 residues: CASSPGARETQYF. For the CDR3, the DNA is TGTGCCAGCAGCCCAGGGGCGAGAGAGACCCAGTACTTC.

This clone was seen a handful of times. The chain recombines TRBV5-4 with TRBJ1-6, with D perhaps TRBD1 (6 bases). Trimming removed 0 bases from V and 5 bases from J, with 12 bases in between. Germline V lookup: CDR1 SGHNT, CDR2 YYREEE (reference sequence). The CDR3 has 16 residues. In DNA, the CDR3 is TGTGCCAGCAGCTTGGACAGGGCGGTTGATAATTCACCCCTCCACTTT. Protein product: CASSLDRAVDNSPLHF.

The chain carries TRBV3-1 (or the pseudogene TRBV3-2) and TRBJ1-5; D is ambiguous. CDR3 length equals 13 residues. From germline, CDR1 is LGHDT and CDR2 YNNKEL (reference sequence). V was clipped by 1 base and J by 5 bases, with 6 bases between them. The CDR3 bases are TGTGCCAGCAGCCAAGGGCCATATCAGCCCCAGCATTTT. Its translation: CASSQGPYQPQHF.

In its sample, this clone was seen a few times. This chain links TRBV19 with TRBJ1-6; D is possibly TRBD1 (5 bases). CDR1 and CDR2 (germline): LNHDA, SQIVND (reference sequence). The CDR3 is 13 amino acids. Trimming took off 11 bases at V and 5 bases at J, with 13 bases between the two ends. The CDR3 loop reads CASSDRNNSPLHF. The CDR3, as DNA: TGTGCCTCATCCGACAGAAATAATTCACCCCTCCACTTT.

The V gene is TRBV9, the J gene TRBJ2-1; D is possibly TRBD2 (6 bases). V dropped 7 bases and J dropped 6 bases, with 20 bases sitting between them. The germline CDR1 and CDR2 sequences are SGDLS and YYNGEE. This CDR3 has 15 residues. In DNA form, the CDR3 reads TGTGCCAGCGACCAGGGTGGTGGGGGACTCAATGAGCAGTTCTTC. It translates to CASDQGGGGLNEQFF.

This clone was observed at least ten times. The chain couples TRBV5-5 to TRBJ2-2, with TRBD2 matching over 8 bases. Germline assignment: CDR1 SGHKS and CDR2 YYEKEE (reference sequence). J lost 4 bases, V lost 0 bases, and 5 bases had no gene match. This CDR3 comprises 16 residues. CDR3 in amino acids: CASSLAGGTFTGELFF. CDR3 in DNA: TGTGCCAGCAGCTTGGCGGGGGGGACTTTCACCGGGGAGCTGTTTTTT. The full variable domain, with the rest looked up from reference TRBV5-5 and TRBJ2-2, is DAGVTQSPTHLIKTRGQQVTLRCSPISGHKSVSWYQQVLGQGPQFIFQYYEKEERGRGNFPDRFSARQFPNYSSELNVNALLLGDSALYLCASSLAGGTFTGELFFGEGSRLTVL.

This clone is a singleton in its sample. V gene TRBV28 combines with J gene TRBJ2-7; 7 bases are shared with TRBD1. The length of the CDR3 is 15 residues. V gave up 6 bases and J gave up 0 bases; unmatched junction bases: 8. From germline, CDR1 is MDHEN and CDR2 SYDVKM. The CDR3 sequence: CASRSGGPNSYEQYF. The CDR3 bases are TGTGCCAGCAGGTCAGGGGGACCAAACTCCTACGAGCAGTACTTC. Filled out from reference TRBV28 and TRBJ2-7, the complete variable domain reads DVKVTQSSRYLVKRTGEKVFLECVQDMDHENMFWYRQDPGLGLRLIYFSYDVKMKEKGDIPEGYSVSREKKERFSLILESASTNQTSMYLCASRSGGPNSYEQYFGPGTRLTVT.

CDR3 nucleotides: TGTGCCAGCTCACCACGAGACACGAGGAACACTGAAGCTTTCTTT. Translation: CASSPRDTRNTEAFF. The V call is TRBV18, the J call TRBJ1-1; D unresolved. Trimming took 1 base from V and 1 from J, leaving 10 bases between them. In germline, CDR1 is KGHSH, CDR2 LQKENI. This CDR3 spans 15 amino acids.

This chain joins TRBV2 and TRBJ1-2; no definite D call. This CDR3 spans 13 amino acids. Germline-derived CDR1 and CDR2 are SNHLY and FYNNEI. V was clipped by 7 bases and J by 1 base, with 10 bases between them. For the CDR3, the DNA is TGTGCCAGCATCTTACAGAGTAACTATGGCTACACCTTC. Its translation: CASILQSNYGYTF.

This chain links TRBV2 with TRBJ2-2; D is perhaps TRBD1 (5 bases). CDR1 is SNHLY and CDR2 is FYNNEI in the germline V gene. Trimming left V 0 bases short and J 1 base short, with 6 bases between. The CDR3 has 15 residues. CDR3 protein: CASSEAGQNTGELFF. In nucleotides, the CDR3 is TGTGCCAGCAGTGAAGCGGGGCAGAACACCGGGGAGCTGTTTTTT. The entire variable domain, with the rest obtained from reference TRBV2 and TRBJ2-2, is as follows: EPEVTQTPSHQVTQMGQEVILRCVPISNHLYFYWYRQILGQKVEFLVSFYNNEISEKSEIFDDQFSVERPDGSNFTLKIRSTKLEDSAMYFCASSEAGQNTGELFFGEGSRLTVL.

The rearrangement links TRBV7-9 to TRBJ2-7; 11 bases agree with TRBD1. Germline V gives CDR1 SEHNR, CDR2 FQNEAQ (reference sequence). The J segment lost 2 bases and the V segment lost 5 bases, leaving 8 bases of the junction unmatched. This CDR3 is built from 16 residues. As DNA, the CDR3 is TGTGCCAGCAGCCCCCGGACAGGGGGCACCCCCTACGAGCAGTACTTC. It is translated as CASSPRTGGTPYEQYF.

This clone was detected once. This chain connects TRBV18 to TRBJ1-1; D ambiguous. The CDR3 has 13 residues. In germline, CDR1 is KGHSH, CDR2 LQKENI. V shed 4 bases and J shed 4 bases, with 10 bases lying between them. CDR3 DNA sequence: TGTGCCAGCTCACGTGAGGAGTCCACTGAAGCTTTCTTT. This encodes CASSREESTEAFF.

This clone was observed a single time. The V and J genes are TRBV4-2 and TRBJ2-7, with D possibly TRBD2 on 5 matching bases. In germline, CDR1 is LGHNA, CDR2 YNFKEQ. This CDR3 has 15 amino acids. Trimming removed 0 bases from V and 4 bases from J, with 13 bases in between. DNA of the CDR3: TGTGCCAGCAGCCAAGATGTGGACTTAGCATACGAGCAGTACTTC. This gives the protein CASSQDVDLAYEQYF.

As concerns this clone: The same CDR3 is also encoded by other DNA sequences in this sample. The chain recombines TRBV7-2 with TRBJ1-6; a weak D match, TRBD1 (5 bases). Germline CDR1 SGHTA, CDR2 FQGNSA. V was shortened by 2 bases and J by 10 bases, with 15 bases between the two germline ends. The CDR3 spans 15 residues. CDR3 sequence: CASSLRVGGDSPLHF. CDR3 nucleotide sequence: TGTGCCAGCAGCTTAAGGGTCGGGGGGGACTCACCCCTCCACTTT.

The gene calls are TRBV30 and TRBJ2-5; 7 nucleotides agree with TRBD2. The length of the CDR3 is 17 residues. Germline CDR1 and CDR2: GTSNPN and SVGIG (reference sequence). The trim removed 0 bases at V and 2 bases at J, leaving 12 bases unmatched. For the CDR3, the DNA is TGTGCCTGGAGTGTTGGGGGGGGGTCCCCCACACAAGAGACCCAGTACTTC. The encoded protein is CAWSVGGGSPTQETQYF.

J is TRBJ2-1 and V is TRBV29-1; 10 bases match TRBD2. V dropped 2 bases and J dropped 4; count of bases not matched to a gene: 2. The CDR3 runs to 14 residues. Germline CDR1 reads SQVTM; CDR2 reads ANQGSEA. The CDR3 bases are TGCAGCGTTGAAAGGACTAGCGGATACAATGAGCAGTTCTTC. This gives the protein CSVERTSGYNEQFF.

The genes are TRBV23-1 and TRBJ1-1; D possibly corresponds to TRBD1 (5 bases). TRBV23-1 counts as an open reading frame of uncertain function. This CDR3 contains 16 residues. V shed 4 bases and J shed 4 bases, with 19 bases lying between them. DNA of the CDR3: TGCGCCAGCAGTCCAAAACGCTTATCACAGGTCACTGAAGCTTTCTTT. Encoded protein: CASSPKRLSQVTEAFF.